The rows below give T cell receptor beta chains drawn from one sample of a study of shared clonotypes between healthy human individuals. Clones were sequenced by immunoSEQ multiplex PCR, and TCRdb holds only the in-frame ones, with some missing. In the table there are over 2,000,000 clones, around 93% of which are singletons. Sequenced material: naive CD8+ T cells from PBMCs. Receptor source: a man younger than 30 in good health. Some clones in this sample may be carry-over from other donors' samples. Each CDR3 is given with its conserved first and last residue. The order of the fields is D gene, J gene, V gene, clone size, CDR3 protein, CDR3 DNA. The D gene is left open where the match is weak. For some rows the clone size is stated as once, few or many, or as a class when expanded; others skip it.

- | TRBJ2-1 | TRBV21-1 | - | CASSIRSPGGQGENEQFF | TGTGCCAGCAGCATCCGCTCCCCGGGGGGACAGGGTGAAAATGAGCAGTTCTTC
- | TRBJ1-1 | TRBV6-5 | - | CASSAGRGGTEAFF | TGTGCCAGCAGTGCGGGCAGGGGTGGGACTGAAGCTTTCTTT
- | TRBJ1-2 | TRBV7-9 | - | CASSWPLGGYTF | TGTGCCAGCAGCTGGCCCTTAGGCGGCTACACCTTC
TRBD2 | TRBJ2-1 | TRBV11-2 | - | CASSGREAAGFHNEQFF | TGTGCCAGCAGCGGGCGGGAGGCAGCGGGATTCCACAATGAGCAGTTCTTC
- | TRBJ1-5 | TRBV15 | - | CATSSRTELNQPQHF | TGTGCCACCAGCTCTCGGACGGAACTGAATCAGCCCCAGCATTTT
- | TRBJ1-3 | TRBV7-2 | - | CASSLVSRPTGHTIYF | TGTGCCAGCAGCTTAGTGTCTCGCCCCACCGGACACACCATATATTTT
- | TRBJ1-3 | TRBV11-2 | - | CASSLVPGAGNTIYF | TGTGCCAGCAGCTTAGTTCCAGGCGCTGGAAACACCATATATTTT
TRBD2 | TRBJ2-7 | TRBV10-3 | once | CAISDSAGTSGRSSYEQYF | TGTGCCATCAGTGATTCAGCCGGGACTAGCGGGAGGTCCTCCTACGAGCAGTACTTC
- | TRBJ1-5 | TRBV9 | - | CASSVGRNQPQHF | TGTGCCAGCAGCGTAGGGAGAAATCAGCCCCAGCATTTT
TRBD2 | TRBJ2-7 | TRBV2 | - | CASSGTSGTYEQYF | TGTGCCAGCAGTGGGACTAGCGGGACCTACGAGCAGTACTTC
TRBD1 | TRBJ2-7 | TRBV18 | - | CASSPTLQDRGPYEQYF | TGTGCCAGCTCACCCACCCTCCAGGACAGGGGGCCCTACGAGCAGTACTTC
- | TRBJ2-7 | TRBV9 | - | CASSVGQLAYEQYF | TGTGCCAGCAGCGTAGGGCAGTTAGCCTACGAGCAGTACTTC